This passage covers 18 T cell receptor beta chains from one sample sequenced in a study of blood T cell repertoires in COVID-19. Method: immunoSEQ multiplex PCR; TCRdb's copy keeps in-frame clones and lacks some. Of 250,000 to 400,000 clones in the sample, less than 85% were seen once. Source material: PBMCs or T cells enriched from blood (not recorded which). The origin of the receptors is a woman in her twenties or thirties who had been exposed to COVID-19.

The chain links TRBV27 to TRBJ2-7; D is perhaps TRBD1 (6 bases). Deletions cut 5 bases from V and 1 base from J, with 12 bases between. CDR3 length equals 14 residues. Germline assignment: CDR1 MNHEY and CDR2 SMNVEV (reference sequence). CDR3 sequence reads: CASSLPDRSYEQYF. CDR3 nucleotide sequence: TGTGCCAGCAGTCTCCCGGACAGATCCTACGAGCAGTACTTC.

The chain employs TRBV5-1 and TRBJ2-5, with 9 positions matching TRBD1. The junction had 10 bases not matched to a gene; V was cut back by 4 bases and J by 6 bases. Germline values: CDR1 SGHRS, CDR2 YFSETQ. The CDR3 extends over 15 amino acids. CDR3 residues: CASSTITGGDKTQYF. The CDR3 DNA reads TGCGCCAGCAGCACTATAACAGGGGGCGACAAGACCCAGTACTTC.

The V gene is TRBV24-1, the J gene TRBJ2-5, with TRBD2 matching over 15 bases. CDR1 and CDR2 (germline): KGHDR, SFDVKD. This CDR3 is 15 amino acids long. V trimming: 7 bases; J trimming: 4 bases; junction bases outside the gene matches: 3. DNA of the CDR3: TGTGCCACCAGATCGGGACTAGCGGGGGGAGAGACCCAGTACTTC. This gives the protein CATRSGLAGGETQYF.

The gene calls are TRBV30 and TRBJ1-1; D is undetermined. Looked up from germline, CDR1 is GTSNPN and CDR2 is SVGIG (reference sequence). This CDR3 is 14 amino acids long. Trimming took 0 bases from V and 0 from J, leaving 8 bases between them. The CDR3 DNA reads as TGTGCCTGGAGTGTACCAGGTATGAACACTGAAGCTTTCTTT. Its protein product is CAWSVPGMNTEAFF. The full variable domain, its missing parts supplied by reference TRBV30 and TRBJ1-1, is SQTIHQWPATLVQPVGSPLSLECTVEGTSNPNLYWYRQAAGRGLQLLFYSVGIGQISSEVPQNLSASRPQDRQFILSSKKLLLSDSGFYLCAWSVPGMNTEAFFGQGTRLTVV.

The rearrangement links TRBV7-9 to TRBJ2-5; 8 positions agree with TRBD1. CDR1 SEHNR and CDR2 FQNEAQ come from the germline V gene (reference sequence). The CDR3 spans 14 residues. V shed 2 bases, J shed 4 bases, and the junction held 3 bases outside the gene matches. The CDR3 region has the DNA TGTGCCAGCAGCTTATTACAGGGGGGAGAGACCCAGTACTTC. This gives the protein CASSLLQGGETQYF.

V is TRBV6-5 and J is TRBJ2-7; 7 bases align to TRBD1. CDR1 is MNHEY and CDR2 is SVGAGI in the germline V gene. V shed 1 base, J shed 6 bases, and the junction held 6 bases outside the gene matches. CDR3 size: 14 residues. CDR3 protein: CASSYLLHRGEQYF. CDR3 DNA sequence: TGTGCCAGCAGTTACTTACTTCACAGGGGCGAGCAGTACTTC.

For the CDR3, the DNA is TGTGCCAGCAGTGAGGGACATCAGGAGACCCAGTACTTC. It encodes CASSEGHQETQYF. The chain uses TRBV2 and TRBJ2-5; D perhaps matches TRBD1 (6 bases). V shed 3 bases and J shed 5 bases, with 10 bases lying between them. Germline CDR1 reads SNHLY; CDR2 reads FYNNEI. The CDR3 loop spans 13 amino acids.

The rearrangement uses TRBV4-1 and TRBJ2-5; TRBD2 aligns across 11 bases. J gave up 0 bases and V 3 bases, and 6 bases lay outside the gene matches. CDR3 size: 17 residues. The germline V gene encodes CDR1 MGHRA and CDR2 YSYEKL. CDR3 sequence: CASSHPRLAGHQETQYF. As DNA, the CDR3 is TGCGCCAGCAGCCATCCCCGACTAGCGGGACACCAAGAGACCCAGTACTTC.

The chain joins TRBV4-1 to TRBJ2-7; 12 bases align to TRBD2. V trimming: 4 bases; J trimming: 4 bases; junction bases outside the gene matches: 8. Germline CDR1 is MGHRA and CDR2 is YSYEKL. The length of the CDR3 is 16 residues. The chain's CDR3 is CASSPSSSGGAYEQYF. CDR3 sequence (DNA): TGCGCCAGCAGCCCCTCGTCTAGCGGGGGGGCGTACGAGCAGTACTTC.

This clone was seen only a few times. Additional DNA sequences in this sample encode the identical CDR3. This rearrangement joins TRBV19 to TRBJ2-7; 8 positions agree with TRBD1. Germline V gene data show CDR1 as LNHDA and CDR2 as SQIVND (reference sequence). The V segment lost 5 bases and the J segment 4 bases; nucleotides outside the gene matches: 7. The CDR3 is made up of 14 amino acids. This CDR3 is CASSGTGGRYEQYF. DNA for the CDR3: TGTGCCAGTAGTGGAACAGGGGGTAGGTACGAGCAGTACTTC.

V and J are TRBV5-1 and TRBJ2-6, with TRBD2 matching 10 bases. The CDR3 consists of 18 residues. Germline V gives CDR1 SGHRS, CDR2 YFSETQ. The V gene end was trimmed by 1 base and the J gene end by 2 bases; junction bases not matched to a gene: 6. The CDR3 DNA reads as TGCGCCAGCAGCTTGTATAAGCGGGGGGGCCCTGGGGCCAACGTCCTGACTTTC. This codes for CASSLYKRGGPGANVLTF.

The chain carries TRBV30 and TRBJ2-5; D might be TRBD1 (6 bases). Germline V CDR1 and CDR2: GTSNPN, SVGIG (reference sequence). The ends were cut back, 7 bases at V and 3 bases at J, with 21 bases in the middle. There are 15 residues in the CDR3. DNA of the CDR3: TGTGCCTTCCTAAGACGGACAGAGAAGAAAGAGACCCAGTACTTC. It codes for CAFLRRTEKKETQYF.

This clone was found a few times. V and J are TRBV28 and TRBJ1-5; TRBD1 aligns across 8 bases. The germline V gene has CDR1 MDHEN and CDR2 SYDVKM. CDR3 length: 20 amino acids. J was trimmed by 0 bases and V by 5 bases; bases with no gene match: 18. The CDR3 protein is CASSIGQGKAGPNSNQPQHF. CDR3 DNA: TGTGCCAGCAGTATAGGACAGGGTAAGGCGGGTCCTAATAGCAATCAGCCCCAGCATTTT.

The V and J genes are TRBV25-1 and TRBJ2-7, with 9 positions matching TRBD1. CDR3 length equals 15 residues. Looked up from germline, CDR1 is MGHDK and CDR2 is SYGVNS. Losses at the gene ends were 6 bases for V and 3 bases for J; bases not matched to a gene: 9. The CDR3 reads CASRTDRGLFYEQYF. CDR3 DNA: TGTGCCAGCAGGACGGACAGGGGCCTATTCTACGAGCAGTACTTC.

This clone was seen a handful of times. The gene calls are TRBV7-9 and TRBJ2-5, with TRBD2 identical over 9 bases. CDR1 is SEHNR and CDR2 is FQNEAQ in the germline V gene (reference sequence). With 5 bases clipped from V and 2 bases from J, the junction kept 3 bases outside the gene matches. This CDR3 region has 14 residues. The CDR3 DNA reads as TGTGCCAGCAGCCCAGGACTAGCGCAAGAGACCCAGTACTTC. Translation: CASSPGLAQETQYF.

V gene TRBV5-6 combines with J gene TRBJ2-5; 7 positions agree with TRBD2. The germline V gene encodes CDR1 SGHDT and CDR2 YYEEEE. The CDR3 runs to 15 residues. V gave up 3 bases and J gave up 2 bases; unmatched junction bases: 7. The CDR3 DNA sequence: TGTGCCAGCAGCTACGAGGGCGGGAGACAAGAGACCCAGTACTTC. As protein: CASSYEGGRQETQYF.

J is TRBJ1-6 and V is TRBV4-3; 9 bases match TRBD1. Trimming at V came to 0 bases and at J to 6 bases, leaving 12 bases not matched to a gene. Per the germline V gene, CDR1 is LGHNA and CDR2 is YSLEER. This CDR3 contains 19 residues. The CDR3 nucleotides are TGCGCCAGCAGCCAAGATGATCTAGAGGGGACAGGGAGTAATTCACCCCTCCACTTT. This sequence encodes CASSQDDLEGTGSNSPLHF.

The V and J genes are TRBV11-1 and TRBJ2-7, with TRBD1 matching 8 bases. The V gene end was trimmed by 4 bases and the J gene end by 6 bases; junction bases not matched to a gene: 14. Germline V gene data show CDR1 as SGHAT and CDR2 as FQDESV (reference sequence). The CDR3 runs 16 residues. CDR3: CASSSDRVISGSEQYF. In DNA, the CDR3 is TGTGCCAGCAGCTCGGACAGGGTAATAAGTGGCTCCGAGCAGTACTTC.